Listed here are 22 T cell receptor beta chains from one sample, sequenced in a study of cytomegalovirus exposure and HLA in healthy donors. PCR employed 60 Vbeta and 13 Jbeta primers. Generated by immunoSEQ multiplex PCR, the TCRdb table keeps only in-frame clones and is missing some. Of approximately 140,000 clones listed, 88% are singletons. The sequenced material came from PBMCs. These receptors were collected from a middle-aged woman in good health and CMV-seronegative.

CDR3 region: CASSVLPPPGGNTGELFF. The CDR3, as DNA: TGCGCCAGCAGCGTCCTCCCCCCGCCAGGGGGCAACACCGGGGAGCTGTTTTTT. The V gene is TRBV5-1, the J gene TRBJ2-2; 8 nucleotides line up with TRBD1. V shed 4 bases, J shed 2 bases, and the junction held 13 bases outside the gene matches. Germline V lookup: CDR1 SGHRS, CDR2 YFSETQ. The CDR3 runs 18 residues.

This chain joins TRBV4-2 and TRBJ2-3; D unclear. V lost 2 bases and J 6 bases, leaving 9 bases between the germline ends. The CDR3 consists of 13 residues. Germline-derived CDR1 and CDR2 are LGHNA and YNFKEQ. This CDR3 reads CASSQSIFDTQYF. CDR3 bases: TGTGCCAGCAGCCAATCCATTTTTGATACGCAGTATTTT.

This clone was seen a single time. The chain joins TRBV7-9 to TRBJ2-7; weak D call: TRBD1 (6 bases). The CDR3 has 12 residues. With 6 bases removed from V and 12 bases from J, the gap between germline ends came to 18 bases. Germline loops: CDR1 SEHNR, CDR2 FQNEAQ (reference sequence). DNA of the CDR3: TGTGCCAGCAGTCAAGCAGGGGTTGTTTGGTACTTC. Translation: CASSQAGVVWYF. Full variable domain (rest looked up from reference TRBV7-9 and TRBJ2-7): DTGVSQNPRHKITKRGQNVTFRCDPISEHNRLYWYRQTLGQGPEFLTYFQNEAQLEKSRLLSDRFSAERPKGSFSTLEIQRTEQGDSAMYLCASSQAGVVWYFGPGTRLTVT.

This clone appeared a single time. J is TRBJ1-1 and V is TRBV28; maybe TRBD1 (6 bases). The CDR3 length is 14 residues. CDR1 is MDHEN, CDR2 SYDVKM, per germline. With 5 bases removed from V and 2 bases from J, the gap between germline ends came to 12 bases. The CDR3 loop is CASSLIQGNTEAFF. The CDR3 bases are TGTGCCAGCAGTCTAATACAGGGAAACACTGAAGCTTTCTTT.

The V call is TRBV4-2, the J call TRBJ1-1, with a tentative D call TRBD1 (6 bases). CDR3 size: 13 residues. With 0 bases removed from V and 11 bases from J, the gap between germline ends came to 13 bases. Germline V gene data show CDR1 as LGHNA and CDR2 as YNFKEQ. The CDR3 nucleotides read TGTGCCAGCAGCCAAGATCTGACAGGTTTGGCTTTCTTT. It is translated as CASSQDLTGLAFF.

The CDR3 is CASSESTGTGANVLTF. The CDR3, as DNA: TGTGCCAGCAGCGAGAGTACAGGGACTGGGGCCAACGTCCTGACTTTC. The chain combines TRBV9 with TRBJ2-6; TRBD1 is a possible D gene (6 bases). The CDR3 extends over 16 amino acids. The V end was cut by 3 bases, the J end by 2 bases, with 12 bases between. The germline V gene has CDR1 SGDLS and CDR2 YYNGEE.

This chain links TRBV5-1 with TRBJ2-5; perhaps TRBD2 as D (6 bases). CDR1 is SGHRS and CDR2 is YFSETQ in the germline V gene. V was cut by 0 bases and J by 0 bases, with 12 bases left in between. The CDR3 is made up of 16 amino acids. Here the CDR3 reads CASSLVGGTNQETQYF. CDR3 sequence (DNA): TGCGCCAGCAGCTTGGTCGGCGGGACCAACCAAGAGACCCAGTACTTC.

The chain uses TRBV27 and TRBJ2-3; D ambiguous. The CDR3 sequence is 13 residues long. Trimming took off 8 bases at V and 1 base at J, with 10 bases between the two ends. Germline V gene data show CDR1 as MNHEY and CDR2 as SMNVEV (reference sequence). In nucleotides, the CDR3 is TGTGCCAGCCGAACCGCAGGCACAGATACGCAGTATTTT. It specifies CASRTAGTDTQYF.

The rearrangement joins TRBV28 to TRBJ2-1, with TRBD2 matching 13 bases. CDR1 and CDR2 (germline): MDHEN, SYDVKM. The CDR3 has 17 amino acids. The junction had 11 bases not matched to a gene; V was cut back by 5 bases and J by 7 bases. CDR3 protein: CASSPGGLAGTGNEQFF. The DNA for the CDR3 is TGTGCCAGCAGTCCGGGGGGACTAGCGGGAACCGGGAATGAGCAGTTCTTC.

This chain joins TRBV28 and TRBJ1-5; 9 bases are a match to TRBD1. Germline assignment: CDR1 MDHEN and CDR2 SYDVKM. CDR3 length: 13 amino acids. The V segment lost 5 bases and the J segment 6 bases; nucleotides outside the gene matches: 2. In nucleotides, the CDR3 is TGTGCCAGCAGTGGACAGGGGTTTCAGCCCCAGCATTTT. Translated: CASSGQGFQPQHF.

This chain links TRBV2 with TRBJ1-3, with D possibly matching TRBD1 (6 bases). V lost 0 bases, J lost 7 bases, and 7 bases lay in between. Per the germline V gene, CDR1 is SNHLY and CDR2 is FYNNEI. This CDR3 spans 13 amino acids. The CDR3 reads CASSEARGNTIYF. CDR3 nucleotide sequence: TGTGCCAGCAGTGAAGCCAGGGGTAACACCATATATTTT.

This chain uses TRBV10-3 with TRBJ2-5; no clear D gene. Germline values: CDR1 ENHRY, CDR2 SYGVKD. The V end was cut by 10 bases, the J end by 0 bases, with 6 bases between. The CDR3 covers 11 residues. The CDR3 region is CATRNQETQYF. In nucleotides, the CDR3 is TGTGCCACGCGTAACCAAGAGACCCAGTACTTC.

The rearrangement joins TRBV5-6 to TRBJ2-2; 8 bases map to TRBD1. The germline V gene has CDR1 SGHDT and CDR2 YYEEEE. V lost 3 bases and J lost 1; bases outside the gene matches: 5. This CDR3 has 16 amino acids. CDR3 coding DNA: TGTGCCAGCAGCTGGACCGGACAGGGGAACACCGGGGAGCTGTTTTTT. Its protein is CASSWTGQGNTGELFF.

Concerning this clone: The junction does not match germline at one end; this may be a read error. The chain has TRBV9 and TRBJ2-3; D possibly corresponds to TRBD2 (5 bases). The CDR3 contains 14 residues. Looked up from germline, CDR1 is SGDLS and CDR2 is YYNGEE. The CDR3 spells CASRVDLGGDTQYF. The CDR3 DNA reads as TGTGCCAGCAGGGTAGACCTCGGAGGAGATACGCAGTATTTT.

The V gene is TRBV27, the J gene TRBJ1-2, with 10 bases that match TRBD1. CDR3 length: 15 amino acids. Unmatched junction bases numbered 6, after V lost 2 bases and J lost 6 bases. Germline lookup yields CDR1 MNHEY and CDR2 SMNVEV (reference sequence). CDR3 loop: CASSLKDRGKDGYTF. The CDR3 region has the DNA TGTGCCAGCAGTTTAAAGGACAGGGGGAAGGATGGCTACACCTTC.

The chain links TRBV2 to TRBJ2-3; a possible D gene is TRBD1 (6 bases). This CDR3 is built from 16 residues. Trimming cost V 5 bases and J 2 bases, with 17 bases left between them. In germline, CDR1 is SNHLY, CDR2 FYNNEI. The CDR3 DNA reads as TGTGCCAGCAGTCAGCTAGGGGGACGGAACACAGATACGCAGTATTTT. It specifies CASSQLGGRNTDTQYF.

V gene TRBV11-2 combines with J gene TRBJ2-3; 7 nucleotides agree with TRBD2. After removal of 5 bases from V and 2 bases from J, the junction contained 16 bases not matched to a gene. The CDR3 consists of 18 residues. Germline loops: CDR1 SGHAT, CDR2 FQNNGV. The CDR3 DNA follows: TGTGCCAGCAGCCCCGGGCTCCCGGGGACTACCCACACAGATACGCAGTATTTT. The encoded protein is CASSPGLPGTTHTDTQYF. The whole variable domain, filled in from reference TRBV11-2 and TRBJ2-3, reads EAGVAQSPRYKIIEKRQSVAFWCNPISGHATLYWYQQILGQGPKLLIQFQNNGVVDDSQLPKDRFSAERLKGVDSTLKIQPAKLEDSAVYLCASSPGLPGTTHTDTQYFGPGTRLTVL.

The V gene is TRBV5-1, the J gene TRBJ1-6; D is possibly TRBD1 (6 bases). The CDR3 contains 15 residues. The germline gives CDR1 SGHRS, CDR2 YFSETQ. Trimming removed 0 bases from V and 7 bases from J, with 11 bases in between. The CDR3 DNA reads TGCGCCAGCAGCTTGGGGGTGACAGGAAATTCACCCCTCCACTTT. It codes for CASSLGVTGNSPLHF.

The chain is built from TRBV7-2 and TRBJ1-5; D is unresolved. The germline V gene encodes CDR1 SGHTA and CDR2 FQGNSA. V lost 0 bases to trimming and J lost 9 bases, with 18 bases between them. This CDR3 contains 16 residues. The CDR3: CASSLAASLYSRPQHF. CDR3 nucleotide sequence: TGTGCCAGCAGCTTAGCGGCCTCCCTCTATAGCAGGCCCCAGCATTTT.

This clone was seen more than once but under ten times. The chain employs TRBV6-6 and TRBJ1-2; D is ambiguous. The CDR3 has 12 amino acids. Germline CDR1 reads MNHNY; CDR2 reads SVGAGI (reference sequence). V lost 3 bases, J lost 7 bases, and 9 bases lay in between. CDR3 in amino acids: CASSYAGSGYTF. The DNA for the CDR3 is TGTGCCAGCAGTTATGCCGGGTCTGGCTACACCTTC.

The V gene is TRBV5-1, the J gene TRBJ2-1; 10 nucleotides align to TRBD2. The junction had 5 bases not matched to a gene; V was cut back by 4 bases and J by 7 bases. This CDR3 spans 14 amino acids. From germline, CDR1 is SGHRS and CDR2 YFSETQ. The CDR3: CASSTGTSENEQFF. DNA of the CDR3: TGCGCCAGCAGCACGGGGACTAGCGAGAATGAGCAGTTCTTC.

CDR3 residues: CASSGVSRSYEQYF. DNA for the CDR3: TGTGCCAGCAGTGGAGTTTCGCGGAGCTACGAGCAGTACTTC. The chain combines TRBV2 with TRBJ2-7; D is unclear. In germline, CDR1 is SNHLY, CDR2 FYNNEI. The CDR3 has 14 residues. The V end was cut by 4 bases, the J end by 3 bases, with 13 bases between.